These 22 T cell receptor beta chains were sequenced from one sample in a study of beta chain features in type 1 diabetes. Of the isolated RNA, all was reverse transcribed, and so the sequenced material was expressed TCRB transcripts. The table came from immunoSEQ multiplex PCR; TCRdb's copy has only in-frame clones and leaves some out. The sample holds 400,000 to 500,000 clones, over 11% seen once. Sequenced sample: naive CD4+ T cells from blood. The receptors shown here come from a man younger than 40 in good health.

This clone was seen a few times. The gene calls are TRBV11-1 and TRBJ1-1; unclear D gene. CDR1 is SGHAT, CDR2 FQDESV, per germline (reference sequence). The V and J ends lost 5 bases and 0 bases respectively, with 13 bases between them. The CDR3 runs to 15 residues. CDR3 coding DNA: TGTGCCAGCAGCGCCCGGACGACCATGAACACTGAAGCTTTCTTT. It translates to CASSARTTMNTEAFF.

The chain is built from TRBV6-1 and TRBJ2-3; TRBD2 agrees at 9 bases. The CDR3 totals 16 residues. V trimming: 4 bases; J trimming: 4 bases; junction bases outside the gene matches: 9. Germline values: CDR1 MNHNS, CDR2 SASEGT. DNA for the CDR3: TGTGCCAGCAGTGGCTTCCTAGCGGGGAGGTCAGATACGCAGTATTTT. Protein product: CASSGFLAGRSDTQYF.

The chain is built from TRBV30 and TRBJ2-3; unclear D gene. Germline assignment: CDR1 GTSNPN and CDR2 SVGIG (reference sequence). V gave up 3 bases and J gave up 6 bases, with 7 bases separating them. The CDR3 runs to 11 residues. The CDR3 coding sequence is TGTGCCTGGAGGAGGAAGGATACGCAGTATTTT. Amino acid sequence: CAWRRKDTQYF.

J is TRBJ2-7 and V is TRBV7-9, with D uncertain. The germline V gene has CDR1 SEHNR and CDR2 FQNEAQ (reference sequence). The CDR3 spans 15 residues. V lost 8 bases and J 0 bases, leaving 17 bases between the germline ends. CDR3 residues: CASAPEGPSSYEQYF. Here the CDR3 DNA reads TGTGCCAGCGCCCCTGAAGGGCCGAGCTCCTACGAGCAGTACTTC.

The V and J genes are TRBV5-1 and TRBJ2-3; the match to TRBD2 covers 11 bases. This CDR3 is 15 amino acids long. CDR1 and CDR2 from the germline V gene are SGHRS and YFSETQ. V gave up 4 bases and J gave up 6 bases; unmatched junction bases: 7. CDR3 region: CASSLGLAAGDTQYF. In DNA form, the CDR3 reads TGCGCCAGCAGCCTGGGACTAGCGGCAGGGGATACGCAGTATTTT. The whole variable domain, remainder taken from reference TRBV5-1 and TRBJ2-3, is KAGVTQTPRYLIKTRGQQVTLSCSPISGHRSVSWYQQTPGQGLQFLFEYFSETQRNKGNFPGRFSGRQFSNSRSEMNVSTLELGDSALYLCASSLGLAAGDTQYFGPGTRLTVL.

This clone was recorded once. The J gene is TRBJ2-4, the V gene TRBV5-1, with TRBD1 identical over 10 bases. CDR1 and CDR2 (germline): SGHRS, YFSETQ. This CDR3 has 17 residues. Trimming cost V 0 bases and J 0 bases; bases outside gene matches: 3. The CDR3 sequence is CASSLGQGALAKNIQYF. Here the CDR3 DNA reads TGCGCCAGCAGCTTGGGACAGGGGGCTTTAGCCAAAAACATTCAGTACTTC.

The chain uses TRBV7-6 and TRBJ2-5; D unresolved. This CDR3 spans 16 amino acids. Trimming removed 5 bases from V and 5 bases from J, with 21 bases in between. CDR1 is SGHVS, CDR2 FNYEAQ, per germline. The CDR3: CASSTTPGHVSETQYF. CDR3 DNA: TGTGCCAGCAGCACCACTCCGGGCCACGTTTCGGAGACCCAGTACTTC.

This chain links TRBV4-1 with TRBJ1-6; the D gene is possibly TRBD1 (6 bases). V lost 0 bases and J 0 bases, leaving 9 bases between the germline ends. Looked up from germline, CDR1 is MGHRA and CDR2 is YSYEKL. This CDR3 contains 17 residues. CDR3 sequence (DNA): TGCGCCAGCAGCCAAGATGAGGACAGCTCCTATAATTCACCCCTCCACTTT. This translates into CASSQDEDSSYNSPLHF.

The rearrangement uses TRBV4-3 and TRBJ2-1; no definite D call. Germline CDR1 is LGHNA and CDR2 is YSLEER. V was shortened by 3 bases and J by 2 bases, with 8 bases between the two germline ends. The CDR3 length is 14 residues. Here the CDR3 reads CASSQETTYNEQFF. For the CDR3, the DNA is TGCGCCAGCAGCCAGGAGACAACCTACAATGAGCAGTTCTTC.

This clone appeared a few times. V is TRBV14 and J is TRBJ2-1, with D possibly being TRBD2 (5 bases). This CDR3 has 14 residues. From germline, CDR1 is SGHDN and CDR2 FVKESK. V lost 1 base to trimming and J lost 5 bases, with 9 bases between them. DNA for the CDR3: TGTGCCAGCAGCCAAGTGCTAGCCAACAATGAGCAGTTCTTC. Translation gives CASSQVLANNEQFF.

This clone turned up a few times. The gene calls are TRBV19 and TRBJ2-1; D remains ambiguous. Germline V lookup: CDR1 LNHDA, CDR2 SQIVND (reference sequence). There are 16 residues in the CDR3. Trimming left V 3 bases short and J 0 bases short, with 12 bases between. CDR3 coding DNA: TGTGCCAGTAGTATCAGAGACCTGAGCTCCTACAATGAGCAGTTCTTC. It specifies CASSIRDLSSYNEQFF.

The V and J genes are TRBV21-1 and TRBJ2-7; TRBD1, the table's D call, was not compared with the DNA. TRBV21-1 is a pseudogene. CDR3 length: 17 residues. This CDR3 reads CASSKTLRQGSSYEQYV. CDR3 DNA sequence: TGTGCCAGCAGCAAAACCCTGAGGCAGGGGTCCTCCTACGAGCAGTACGTC.

In this sample, this clone turned up a few times. The chain is built from TRBV5-1 and TRBJ2-4; 13 positions agree with TRBD2. The V segment lost 3 bases and the J segment 4 bases; nucleotides outside the gene matches: 4. The germline V gene has CDR1 SGHRS and CDR2 YFSETQ. CDR3 length equals 16 residues. CDR3 region: CASSSRTSGSKNIQYF. The CDR3 bases are TGCGCCAGCAGCTCCCGGACTAGCGGGAGTAAAAACATTCAGTACTTC.

The rearrangement links TRBV27 to TRBJ1-5; D not resolved. V shed 2 bases and J shed 0 bases, with 11 bases lying between them. CDR1 and CDR2 (germline): MNHEY, SMNVEV (reference sequence). The CDR3 covers 16 residues. CDR3 in DNA: TGTGCCAGCAGTTTACGCGGATTCTATAGCAATCAGCCCCAGCATTTT. Its translation: CASSLRGFYSNQPQHF.

The V and J genes are TRBV10-3 and TRBJ2-3; D is ambiguous. Trimming stripped 4 bases from V and 1 base from J, with 9 bases between. The CDR3 is 14 residues long. Per the germline V gene, CDR1 is ENHRY and CDR2 is SYGVKD. The CDR3 loop reads CAISGEKGTDTQYF. The CDR3 DNA is TGTGCCATCAGTGGAGAGAAAGGCACAGATACGCAGTATTTT.

This clone was picked up a small number of times. Other DNA sequences in this specimen translate into the identical CDR3. V usage is TRBV30 and J usage is TRBJ2-1, with 10 bases matching TRBD2. V trimming: 1 base; J trimming: 3 bases; junction bases outside the gene matches: 6. Germline V CDR1 and CDR2: GTSNPN, SVGIG (reference sequence). The CDR3 sequence is 16 residues long. The CDR3 here is CAWSEGLAGVYNEQFF. The CDR3 nucleotides are TGTGCCTGGAGTGAGGGGCTAGCGGGAGTCTACAATGAGCAGTTCTTC.

The chain couples TRBV30 to TRBJ1-2; unclear D gene. V was trimmed by 0 bases and J by 7 bases, leaving 15 bases between them. The CDR3 has 14 residues. Per the germline V gene, CDR1 is GTSNPN and CDR2 is SVGIG (reference sequence). The CDR3 here is CAWSVRTPERGYTF. CDR3 DNA sequence: TGTGCCTGGAGTGTAAGGACCCCAGAACGTGGCTACACCTTC.

This clone was counted between two and nine times. The chain is built from TRBV14 and TRBJ1-2; no firm D call. The germline V and J ends were trimmed by 2 bases and 4 bases, with 8 bases remaining between them. The germline V gene encodes CDR1 SGHDN and CDR2 FVKESK. CDR3 size: 13 residues. The chain's CDR3 is CASSQRGIYGYTF. CDR3 nucleotides: TGTGCCAGCAGCCAACGGGGAATCTATGGCTACACCTTC.

The V gene is TRBV28, the J gene TRBJ2-4; tentative D call: TRBD1 (5 bases). Germline V gene sequence: CDR1 MDHEN, CDR2 SYDVKM. The CDR3 is 13 amino acids. The V end was cut by 3 bases, the J end by 7 bases, with 10 bases between. The CDR3 here is CASSFQGRNIQYF. The CDR3 DNA follows: TGTGCCAGCAGTTTTCAGGGAAGGAACATTCAGTACTTC.

The CDR3 bases are TGTGCCAGCAGCCAAGCGGGTGGCTACGAGCAGTACTTC. This translates into CASSQAGGYEQYF. This chain links TRBV7-2 with TRBJ2-7; tentatively, D is TRBD2 (6 bases). This CDR3 is built from 13 residues. Germline V lookup: CDR1 SGHTA, CDR2 FQGNSA. Trimming removed 5 bases from V and 3 bases from J, with 11 bases in between. Based on the CDR3 plus reference TRBV7-2 and TRBJ2-7, the full variable domain is GAGVSQSPSNKVTEKGKDVELRCDPISGHTALYWYRQSLGQGLEFLIYFQGNSAPDKSGLPSDRFSAERTGGSVSTLTIQRTQQEDSAVYLCASSQAGGYEQYFGPGTRLTVT.

The V and J genes are TRBV19 and TRBJ2-1; either TRBD1 or TRBD2 may fit D (5 bases each). CDR1 LNHDA and CDR2 SQIVND come from the germline V gene (reference sequence). This CDR3 is 14 amino acids long. V lost 4 bases and J lost 11, with 18 bases in between. The CDR3 coding sequence is TGTGCCAGTAGTACCGATACCCGGGGACGGCAGCAGTTCTTC. It codes for CASSTDTRGRQQFF.

The genes are TRBV29-1 and TRBJ2-7, with a possible D match to TRBD1 (7 bases). There are 12 residues in the CDR3. Germline V CDR1 and CDR2: SQVTM, ANQGSEA. V lost 6 bases and J 3 bases, leaving 12 bases between the germline ends. The CDR3 spells CSVAQGGYEQYF. CDR3 sequence (DNA): TGCAGCGTAGCCCAGGGGGGCTACGAGCAGTACTTC.